What follows is one TCR beta chain and its context. V dropped 3 bases and J dropped 6; count of bases not matched to a gene: 9. CDR3 length: 16 amino acids. Germline assignment: CDR1 MNHNS and CDR2 SASEGT. The data stem from a study of cytomegalovirus exposure and HLA in healthy donors. The PCR had 60 Vbeta and 13 Jbeta primers. Repertoires were generated with immunoSEQ multiplex PCR, while TCRdb's copy carries only in-frame clones and drops some. The sample holds about 140,000 clones, 78% seen once. This TCR derives from a male donor in good health and CMV-seronegative. The sequenced material came from PBMCs. V and J are TRBV6-1 and TRBJ2-3; TRBD2 agrees at 10 bases. As DNA, the CDR3 is TGTGCCAGCAGTGATTTGGCTAGCGGGGGATGGGATACGCAGTATTTT. As protein: CASSDLASGGWDTQYF.